A single sample is the source of the 14 T cell receptor beta chains below, sequenced in a study of long-term antiretroviral therapy in people with HIV. Version v3.0 of the immunoSEQ assay was performed at survey level. Data came from immunoSEQ multiplex PCR; TCRdb stores just in-frame clones and leaves some out. The table has 45,000 or so clones, nearly 95% seen once. The source material was unsorted PBMCs, sampled 3.7 years after starting antiretroviral therapy. Receptors originate from a woman in her forties or fifties with HIV.

The chain couples TRBV5-1 to TRBJ2-2; D is uncertain. From germline, CDR1 is SGHRS and CDR2 YFSETQ. The CDR3 length is 16 residues. V was pared by 2 bases and J by 2 bases, with 13 bases between. The CDR3: CASSLGPQSNTGELFF. The CDR3 nucleotides are TGCGCCAGCAGCTTAGGACCGCAAAGTAACACCGGGGAGCTGTTTTTT.

This chain joins TRBV11-2 and TRBJ1-2; D possibly corresponds to TRBD1 (5 bases). Germline assignment: CDR1 SGHAT and CDR2 FQNNGV. The CDR3 length is 17 residues. Trimming pared 0 bases from V and 5 bases from J, leaving 19 bases between. CDR3 sequence (DNA): TGTGCCAGCAGCTTAGATCAAGGTAGACAGCCTCCTTATGGCTACACCTTC. It specifies CASSLDQGRQPPYGYTF.

The chain combines TRBV4-1 with TRBJ1-4; D is undetermined. The CDR3 consists of 15 residues. The germline V gene has CDR1 MGHRA and CDR2 YSYEKL. V lost 1 base to trimming and J lost 0 bases, with 6 bases between them. CDR3 amino acids: CASSQGQATNEKLFF. CDR3 nucleotide sequence: TGCGCCAGCAGCCAAGGGCAGGCAACTAATGAAAAACTGTTTTTT.

This chain connects TRBV7-2 to TRBJ2-5; 11 nucleotides agree with TRBD2. The germline CDR1 and CDR2 sequences are SGHTA and FQGNSA. Trimming at V came to 1 base and at J to 0 bases, leaving 7 bases not matched to a gene. The CDR3 covers 18 residues. The CDR3, as DNA: TGTGCCAGCAGCTTAGATGCGACTAGCGGGGAATACCAAGAGACCCAGTACTTC. Translating gives CASSLDATSGEYQETQYF.

The chain uses TRBV5-4 and TRBJ1-2, with D tentatively TRBD1 (6 bases). This CDR3 comprises 13 residues. Germline-derived CDR1 and CDR2 are SGHNT and YYREEE (reference sequence). Trimming cost V 4 bases and J 8 bases, with 15 bases left between them. The CDR3: CASSHPDRYGYTF. The CDR3 coding sequence is TGTGCCAGCAGCCACCCGGACAGATACGGCTACACCTTC.

V usage is TRBV2 and J usage is TRBJ1-1; TRBD1 matches 10 bases. CDR1 SNHLY and CDR2 FYNNEI come from the germline V gene. Losses at the gene ends were 6 bases for V and 4 bases for J; bases not matched to a gene: 5. This CDR3 spans 14 amino acids. CDR3 sequence: CASSPGQGFTEAFF. As DNA, the CDR3 is TGTGCCAGCAGCCCGGGACAGGGGTTCACTGAAGCTTTCTTT.

This chain uses TRBV7-2 with TRBJ1-6; D gene ambiguous. CDR1 is SGHTA, CDR2 FQGNSA, per germline. This CDR3 contains 17 residues. V was trimmed by 0 bases and J by 3 bases, leaving 12 bases between them. Here the CDR3 reads CASSLAEDGDYNSPLHF. The CDR3 DNA reads as TGTGCCAGCAGCTTAGCAGAGGACGGAGACTATAATTCACCCCTCCACTTT. Full variable domain (rest looked up from reference TRBV7-2 and TRBJ1-6): GAGVSQSPSNKVTEKGKDVELRCDPISGHTALYWYRQSLGQGLEFLIYFQGNSAPDKSGLPSDRFSAERTGGSVSTLTIQRTQQEDSAVYLCASSLAEDGDYNSPLHFGNGTRLTVT.

The gene calls are TRBV6-1 and TRBJ2-1; D ambiguous. The CDR3 contains 12 residues. V was clipped by 4 bases and J by 15 bases, with 16 bases between them. CDR1 is MNHNS and CDR2 is SASEGT in the germline V gene. The CDR3: CASSVAPEYRFF. DNA for the CDR3: TGTGCCAGCAGTGTTGCCCCAGAATATCGGTTCTTC.

The V gene is TRBV27, the J gene TRBJ2-7, with no clear D. The length of the CDR3 is 14 residues. With 0 bases removed from V and 0 bases from J, the gap between germline ends came to 6 bases. Germline V gene lookup returns CDR1 MNHEY and CDR2 SMNVEV (reference sequence). The CDR3 spells CASSLSGSSYEQYF. CDR3 nucleotides: TGTGCCAGCAGTTTATCTGGAAGCTCCTACGAGCAGTACTTC.

V gene TRBV27 combines with J gene TRBJ1-1; 11 bases fit TRBD1. This CDR3 is built from 17 residues. Germline V CDR1 and CDR2: MNHEY, SMNVEV (reference sequence). The junction had 8 bases not matched to a gene; V was cut back by 1 base and J by 4 bases. CDR3 loop: CASSLLGTGGVSTEAFF. The CDR3 DNA sequence: TGTGCCAGCAGTTTATTAGGGACAGGGGGGGTGAGCACTGAAGCTTTCTTT.

The chain employs TRBV7-9 and TRBJ2-2; D remains ambiguous. The CDR3 consists of 12 residues. The V end was cut by 2 bases, the J end by 4 bases, with 2 bases between. CDR1 is SEHNR, CDR2 FQNEAQ, per germline (reference sequence). As DNA, the CDR3 is TGTGCCAGCAGCTTAACCACCGGGGAGCTGTTTTTT. It translates to CASSLTTGELFF.

This clone is a singleton in its sample. The chain combines TRBV5-1 with TRBJ1-1, with a possible D match to TRBD1 (5 bases). The CDR3 runs 14 residues. Germline values: CDR1 SGHRS, CDR2 YFSETQ. The V end lost 3 bases, the J end lost 4 bases, and 13 bases lay between the germline ends. The CDR3 region is CASSSGGLGTEAFF. The CDR3 region has the DNA TGCGCCAGCAGCTCGGGGGGTCTTGGCACTGAAGCTTTCTTT.

This chain joins TRBV5-1 and TRBJ1-1; tentative D call: TRBD1 (5 bases). The germline gives CDR1 SGHRS, CDR2 YFSETQ. The CDR3 totals 13 residues. V was clipped by 7 bases and J by 1 base, with 11 bases between them. CDR3 bases: TGCGCCAGCTTCCTTGACAGGAACACTGAAGCTTTCTTT. Protein sequence: CASFLDRNTEAFF. The whole variable domain, remainder taken from reference TRBV5-1 and TRBJ1-1, is KAGVTQTPRYLIKTRGQQVTLSCSPISGHRSVSWYQQTPGQGLQFLFEYFSETQRNKGNFPGRFSGRQFSNSRSEMNVSTLELGDSALYLCASFLDRNTEAFFGQGTRLTVV.

The rearrangement uses TRBV15 and TRBJ2-7; 11 positions agree with TRBD1. The CDR3 consists of 14 residues. V dropped 8 bases and J dropped 5; count of bases not matched to a gene: 8. Germline V gene sequence: CDR1 LNHNV, CDR2 YYDKDF (reference sequence). The CDR3 region is CATSAGTGGDEQYF. The CDR3 DNA sequence: TGTGCCACCTCGGCCGGGACAGGGGGAGACGAGCAGTACTTC.